This T cell receptor beta chain was obtained from a study of OX40 agonist ivuxolimab in advanced cancers. Study information: Ivuxolimab, which patients received intravenously every 2 weeks, was dosed at 0.01 to 10 mg/kg. General observations from the study: CD8+ T cells (on average) carried more expanded clones than CD4+ T cells. The authors also found low normalized T-cell clonal expansion in some nonresponders.

V lost 0 bases and J lost 0, with 17 bases in between. Germline CDR1 SGDLS, CDR2 YYNGEE. The CDR3 totals 18 residues. TCRdb's copy holds only in-frame clones and misses some; the assay was immunoSEQ multiplex PCR. The data contain about 15,000 clones, about 93% of them singletons. With regard to this clone: Its antigen is as yet unknown.

This rearrangement joins TRBV9 to TRBJ2-3, with D perhaps matching TRBD1 or TRBD2 (5 bases each). Sequencing used CD4+ or CD8+ T cells sorted from blood, obtained in a trial of the OX40 agonist ivuxolimab. This receptor was identified in an adult with an advanced solid tumor such as melanoma, head and neck, liver or kidney cancer. The CDR3 reads CASSVEQAPGFSTDTQYF. The CDR3 nucleotides are TGTGCCAGCAGCGTAGAACAGGCCCCGGGATTCAGCACAGATACGCAGTATTTT. Complete variable domain (other parts from reference TRBV9 and TRBJ2-3): DSGVTQTPKHLITATGQRVTLRCSPRSGDLSVYWYQQSLDQGLQFLIQYYNGEERAKGNILERFSAQQFPDLHSELNLSSLELGDSALYFCASSVEQAPGFSTDTQYFGPGTRLTVL.